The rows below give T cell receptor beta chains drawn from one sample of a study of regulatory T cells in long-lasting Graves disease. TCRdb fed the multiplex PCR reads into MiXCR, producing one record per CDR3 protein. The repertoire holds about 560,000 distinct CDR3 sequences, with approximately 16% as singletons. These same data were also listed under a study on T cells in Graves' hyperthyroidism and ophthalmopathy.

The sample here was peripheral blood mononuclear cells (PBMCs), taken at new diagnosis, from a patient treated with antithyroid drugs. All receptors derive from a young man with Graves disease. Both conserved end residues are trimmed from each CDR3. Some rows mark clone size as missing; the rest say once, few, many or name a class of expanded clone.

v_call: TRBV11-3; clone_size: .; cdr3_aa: ASSLRGEIAGGPDTGELF
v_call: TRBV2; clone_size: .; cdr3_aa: ASSIFRGNTGNTIY
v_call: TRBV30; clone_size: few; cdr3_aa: AWSDGWAKNIQY
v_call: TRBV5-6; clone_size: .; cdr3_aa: ASSLGSRSNTEAF
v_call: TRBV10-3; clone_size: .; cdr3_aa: AISSGTYNEQF
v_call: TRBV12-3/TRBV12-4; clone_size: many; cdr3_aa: ASSVGAGGPSYNEQF
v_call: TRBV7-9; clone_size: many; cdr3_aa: ASSTSRQGQETQY
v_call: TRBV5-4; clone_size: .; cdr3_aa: ASSLGGTEQGRGAF
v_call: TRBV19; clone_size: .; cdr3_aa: ASSIMRQAYNEQF
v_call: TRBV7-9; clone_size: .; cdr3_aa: ASSSLPRVPSEGNTIY
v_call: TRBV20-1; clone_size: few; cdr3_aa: SAIPRGRREQY
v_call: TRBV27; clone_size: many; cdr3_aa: ASSLVTNTGELF